The text below deals with one T cell receptor beta chain. This sample is part of a study of cytomegalovirus exposure and HLA in healthy donors. Produced via immunoSEQ multiplex PCR; TCRdb's table is partial and in-frame only. The sample includes about 150,000 clones, around 93% of them seen just once. The germline V gene has CDR1 SNHLY and CDR2 FYNNEI. V trimming: 10 bases; J trimming: 5 bases; junction bases outside the gene matches: 21. This CDR3 contains 19 residues. The chain has TRBV2 and TRBJ2-1; 12 bases align to TRBD2. The specimen was PBMCs. This TCR was recovered from a man aged 18 to 29 in good health and CMV-seropositive. Here the CDR3 DNA reads TGTGCCATTAGGGGTGGCATCTGGACTAGCGGGGCCCTACACAATGAGCAGTTCTTC. The encoded protein is CAIRGGIWTSGALHNEQFF. Filled out from reference TRBV2 and TRBJ2-1, the complete variable domain reads EPEVTQTPSHQVTQMGQEVILRCVPISNHLYFYWYRQILGQKVEFLVSFYNNEISEKSEIFDDQFSVERPDGSNFTLKIRSTKLEDSAMYFCAIRGGIWTSGALHNEQFFGPGTRLTVL.